The 12 T cell receptor gamma chains reported below all come from one sample, sequenced in a study of human gamma delta and Vdelta1 T cells. TCRdb ran CATT on the PCR reads. The data contain fewer than 500 gamma-chain clones, roughly 12% of them singletons. The sample was Vdelta1 gamma-delta T cells from blood. The receptors come from a human donor in good health.

By sample fraction, this clone is large (0.1 to 1%). The sample has other DNA sequences that encode this CDR3 too. The gene calls are TRGV5 and TRGJ1 or TRGJ2. The length of the CDR3 is 15 residues. Germline trimming cut 0 bases from V and 3 bases from J; bases unmatched to any gene: 8. Germline V CDR1 and CDR2: VINAFY, YDVSNSKD. The CDR3 nucleotides are TGTGCCACCTGGGACAGGCCCACCGGTTATTATAAGAAACTCTTT. Protein product: CATWDRPTGYYKKLF.

This clone is labeled medium-sized. This chain joins TRGV8 and TRGJ1 or TRGJ2. The germline gives CDR1 VENAVY, CDR2 YDSYNSRV. The CDR3 length is 12 residues. Trimming cost V 2 bases and J 8 bases; bases outside gene matches: 6. CDR3 amino acids: CATWDNWDKKLF. The CDR3 DNA sequence: TGTGCCACCTGGGATAACTGGGATAAGAAACTCTTT.

With respect to this clone: TCRdb's protein, taken from a much larger clone, differs from this DNA's translation at residue 7, likely owing to a read error; the protein displayed comes from the DNA. This sequence joins TRGV9 and TRGJ1 or TRGJ2. This CDR3 is 13 amino acids long. V lost 4 bases to trimming and J lost 8 bases; unmatched junction nucleotides: 11. In germline, CDR1 is GITISATS, CDR2 ISYDGTV (reference sequence). CDR3 in DNA: TGTGCCTTGTGGGAAGGGAAGAATAATAAGAAACTCTTT. Amino acids: CALWEGKNNKKLF.

The table lists this clone with a few counts. A read error is possible here, since a much larger clone lies one base away. V gene TRGV4 combines with J gene TRGJ1 or TRGJ2. CDR3 size: 16 residues. Looked up from germline, CDR1 is EGSTGY and CDR2 is YDSYTSSV. Here the CDR3 reads CAAWDVRRQNYYKKLF. The DNA of the CDR3 is TGTGCCGCCTGGGACGTTCGCCGACAGAATTATTATAAGAAACTCTTT.

As for this clone: Since a far larger clone is one base different, this is likely a read error. The genes are TRGV8 and TRGJ1 or TRGJ2. The CDR3 length is 13 residues. Per germline, CDR1 VENAVY and CDR2 YDSYNSRV. The CDR3 here is CATRDSFYYKKLF. In DNA form, the CDR3 reads TGTGCCACCCGGGATAGTTTTTATTATAAGAAACTCTTT.

Concerning this clone itself: This likely came from a read error, as a far larger clone is one base away. V is TRGV4 and J is TRGJ1 or TRGJ2. Per germline, CDR1 EGSTGY and CDR2 YDSYTSSV. This CDR3 region has 16 residues. The trim removed 5 bases at V and 0 bases at J, leaving 13 bases unmatched. The chain's CDR3 is CATWGVRRQNYYKKLF. The CDR3 region has the DNA TGTGCCACCTGGGGCGTTCGCCGACAGAATTATTATAAGAAACTCTTT.

In its sample, this clone is large (0.1 to 1%). Given a far larger clone just one base away, this is likely a sequencing read error. The chain couples TRGV9 to TRGJP. Germline CDR1 GITISATS, CDR2 ISYDGTV (reference sequence). Losses at the gene ends were 0 bases for V and 4 bases for J; bases not matched to a gene: 6. The length of the CDR3 is 18 residues. The CDR3 region is CALWEVTPQELGKKIKVF. The DNA for the CDR3 is TGTGCCTTGTGGGAGGTGACCCCCCAAGAGTTGGGCAAAAAAATCAAGGTATTT.

The sample holds a few counts of this clone. A read error is the likely source, as a far larger clone sits one nucleotide away. This sequence joins TRGV9 and TRGJ1 or TRGJ2. The CDR3 has 19 residues. Germline lookup yields CDR1 GITISATS and CDR2 ISYDGTV (reference sequence). The CDR3 nucleotides read TGTGCCTTGTGGGAGGTGCGCGGGACGGACCCCGAAAGGGATTATAAGAGACTCTTT. This translates into CALWEVRGTDPERDYKRLF.

Points on this clone: It is likely a read error: a sequence one base away is far more abundant. V is TRGV9 and J is TRGJ1 or TRGJ2. Germline V gene lookup returns CDR1 GITISATS and CDR2 ISYDGTV (reference sequence). The CDR3 loop spans 21 amino acids. This CDR3 is CALREVRIFGSGGDFGYKKLF. The CDR3 coding sequence is TGTGCCTTGAGGGAGGTGCGGATTTTTGGTTCTGGCGGGGATTTTGGTTATAAGAAACTCTTT.

The chain links TRGV3 to TRGJP2. In germline, CDR1 is VTNTFY, CDR2 YDVSTARD (reference sequence). The CDR3 has 21 amino acids. With 0 bases clipped from V and 0 bases from J, the junction kept 19 bases outside the gene matches. The CDR3 nucleotides are TGTGCCACCTGGGACAGGCTAAATCGCCCCACACGATATAGTAGTGATTGGATCAAGACGTTT. Encoded protein: CATWDRLNRPTRYSSDWIKTF.

As regards this clone: A far larger clone is just one base off, so this is likely a read error. This same CDR3 is encoded by further DNA sequences in the sample. The chain uses TRGV9 and TRGJ1 or TRGJ2. The CDR3 spans 13 residues. CDR1 and CDR2 from the germline V gene are GITISATS and ISYDGTV (reference sequence). This CDR3 is CALWEGNNNKKLF. Written as DNA, the CDR3 is TGTGCCCTGTGGGAAGGGAATAATAATAAGAAACTCTTT.

This clone was detected only a few times. This likely reflects a read error, since a far larger clone is one base away. This sample also contains other DNA sequences that code for the same CDR3. V and J are TRGV9 and TRGJ1 or TRGJ2. Germline V gene lookup returns CDR1 GITISATS and CDR2 ISYDGTV (reference sequence). Trimming cost V 3 bases and J 4 bases; bases outside gene matches: 6. The CDR3 length is 13 residues. The CDR3 is CALWERPYYKKLF. The CDR3 region has the DNA TGTGCCTTGTGGGAGCGGCCATATTATAAGAAACTCTTT.